Listed below are T cell receptor beta chains from one sample, sequenced in a study of blood T cell repertoires in COVID-19. Using immunoSEQ multiplex PCR, the repertoire was profiled, and TCRdb retains in-frame clones only, with some absent. The top ten hold 14% to 15% of the sample, which has roughly 60,000 clones, roughly 77% seen once. Material: peripheral blood. Receptors were obtained from a man older than 75 with acute or convalescent COVID-19. The CDR3 runs from the conserved cysteine through the conserved F or W. D genes are given only for firm matches. Only some rows state a clone size, as once, few, many or a class for expanded clones.

TRBJ1-1,TRBV7-9,TRBD1,.,TGTGCCAGCAGCCGCAGGACAGGGATGAACACTGAAGCTTTCTTT,CASSRRTGMNTEAFF
TRBJ2-5,TRBV6-1,.,.,TGTGCCAGCAGTGAAGGGGGCACAAGAGAGACCCAGTACTTC,CASSEGGTRETQYF
TRBJ2-1,TRBV25-1,TRBD2,.,TGTGCCAGCAGTGAATTAGCGGGGTGGGGTCACAATGAGCAGTTCTTC,CASSELAGWGHNEQFF
TRBJ1-1,TRBV4-1,TRBD1,.,TGCGCCAGCAGCCAGCGACAGGGCGTGAACACTGAAGCTTTCTTT,CASSQRQGVNTEAFF
TRBJ2-1,TRBV24-1,TRBD1,.,TGTGCCACCAGTGATGGAGGGACAGGAGAAATGAATGAGCAGTTCTTC,CATSDGGTGEMNEQFF
TRBJ1-1,TRBV4-1,TRBD1,.,TGCGCCAGCAGCCAACCAGGGACAGGGGGCTTTGGGAACACTGAAGCTTTCTTT,CASSQPGTGGFGNTEAFF
TRBJ2-2,TRBV19,.,.,TGTGCCAGTAGTTTCCGAGGGACTAACACCGGGGAGCTGTTTTTT,CASSFRGTNTGELFF
TRBJ1-4,TRBV21-1,.,.,TGTGCCAGCAGTTTCGGGGACAGCACTAATGAAAAACTGTTTTTT,CASSFGDSTNEKLFF
TRBJ2-3,TRBV2,TRBD2,.,TGTGCCAGCAGTCCGGGGGGACTCACAGATACGCAGTATTTT,CASSPGGLTDTQYF
TRBJ1-2,TRBV19,.,.,TGTGCCAGTAGTATGGTAGCCAACTATGGCTACACCTTC,CASSMVANYGYTF
TRBJ1-5,TRBV6-6,.,.,TGTGCCAGCAGTTACTCGAGTGTCAGGGTGAAACAGCCCCAGCATTTT,CASSYSSVRVKQPQHF
TRBJ2-5,TRBV2,.,.,TGTGCCAGCAGGTATTCCTCGGTACAAGAGACCCAGTACTTC,CASRYSSVQETQYF
TRBJ1-4,TRBV3-1/TRBV3-2,.,.,TGTGCCAGCAGCCAAGGGGCAGGGGTTAATGAAAAACTGTTTTTT,CASSQGAGVNEKLFF
TRBJ1-2,TRBV6-5,TRBD1,.,TGTGCCAGCAGATTACTCGGGACAGGCCATGGCTACACCTTC,CASRLLGTGHGYTF
TRBJ1-2,TRBV2,.,few,TGTGCCAGCAGTGAAAGGTGGAACGGGGGTAACTATGGCTACACCTTC,CASSERWNGGNYGYTF
TRBJ1-2,TRBV6-5,.,.,TGTGCCGAACGGGGGGAGGGGGGTTTGGGCGGCTACACCTTC,CAERGEGGLGGYTF
TRBJ2-3,TRBV10-3,.,.,TGTGCCATCAGTGTCGGGATCACTAGCACAGATACGCAGTATTTT,CAISVGITSTDTQYF
TRBJ1-6,TRBV2,TRBD1,.,TGTGCCAGCAGTGAAGTTGGACAGGGGTGGCGTTCACCCCTCCACTTT,CASSEVGQGWRSPLHF
TRBJ2-1,TRBV11-3,TRBD1,.,TGTGCCAGCAGCTTAGGACAGGGGAACACCTACAATGAGCAGTTCTTC,CASSLGQGNTYNEQFF
TRBJ2-3,TRBV7-2,TRBD2,.,TGTGCCAGCAGCTTTATTAGCGGGGGGCCACCCCATACGCAGTATTTT,CASSFISGGPPHTQYF
TRBJ2-2,TRBV4-1,TRBD1,.,TGCGCCAGCAGCCAAGATCGATATGGGACAGGGGTCTCCGGGGAGCTGTTTTTT,CASSQDRYGTGVSGELFF
TRBJ1-6,TRBV2,.,.,TGTGCCAGCAAGCCCCACAGAGATAATTCACCCCTCCACTTT,CASKPHRDNSPLHF
TRBJ2-2,TRBV19,.,.,TGTGCCAGTAGCTCCGTTGTGAACACCGGGGAGCTGTTTTTT,CASSSVVNTGELFF
TRBJ2-7,TRBV2,TRBD1,.,TGTGCCAGCAGAAAGGACAGGGGGGAGCAGTACTTC,CASRKDRGEQYF
TRBJ1-2,TRBV3-1/TRBV3-2,TRBD1,.,TGTGCCTGTACCTCGGGACAGGGCCATGGCTACACCTTC,CACTSGQGHGYTF
TRBJ2-1,TRBV7-8,TRBD2,.,TGTGCCAGCAGCTCTCCGGGACTAGCGGGGGGTAATGAGCAGTTCTTC,CASSSPGLAGGNEQFF
TRBJ2-3,TRBV7-9,TRBD2,few,TGTGCCAGCAGGGGACTAAGCGAAACGCAGTATTTT,CASRGLSETQYF
TRBJ2-5,TRBV9,.,.,TGTGCCAGCAGCGCATACAGTGACCAAGAGACCCAGTACTTC,CASSAYSDQETQYF
TRBJ1-1,TRBV5-5,.,.,TGTGCCAGCAGCCCCGCATATGGACAGAACACTGAAGCTTTCTTT,CASSPAYGQNTEAFF
TRBJ1-2,TRBV6-2/TRBV6-3,.,.,TGTGCCAGCAGCTCGGGCGGGGCCCCCCATGGCTACACCTTC,CASSSGGAPHGYTF
TRBJ2-2,TRBV11-3,TRBD2,.,TGTGCCAGCAGCTTAAGGTCTAGCGGGGTAAACACCGGGGAGCTGTTTTTT,CASSLRSSGVNTGELFF
TRBJ2-1,TRBV6-1,.,.,TGTGCCAGCAGTGAGGGGGGTGAGCAGTTCTTC,CASSEGGEQFF
TRBJ2-3,TRBV19,TRBD2,.,TGTGCCAGTAGACTAGCGGGGGAGACGCAGTATTTT,CASRLAGETQYF
TRBJ2-7,TRBV5-6,.,few,TGTGCCAGCAGCTTCCCCCCAAGCAGGGCCATGCACTTC,CASSFPPSRAMHF
TRBJ2-3,TRBV15,TRBD1,.,TGTGCCACCAGCTACCGGGACAGGGATAGCACAGATACGCAGTATTTT,CATSYRDRDSTDTQYF
TRBJ1-2,TRBV4-1,.,.,TGCGCCAGCAGACCGGGGACAAACACCCGGGGCTACACCTTC,CASRPGTNTRGYTF
TRBJ2-3,TRBV16,.,.,TGTGCCAGCAGCCAATCCAGGGGGGCAGATACGCAGTATTTT,CASSQSRGADTQYF
TRBJ2-1,TRBV5-1,TRBD1,.,TGCGCCAGCAAAGCCTTAGGACAGGGGGTTTACAATGAGCAGTTCTTC,CASKALGQGVYNEQFF
TRBJ2-7,TRBV7-2,.,once,TGTGCCAGCAGCTCTTACGGCTACGAGCAGTACTTC,CASSSYGYEQYF
TRBJ1-3,TRBV18,.,.,TGTGCCAGCTCACCCGGGACTTCTGGAAACACCATATATTTT,CASSPGTSGNTIYF
TRBJ2-2,TRBV7-2,.,.,TGTGCCAGCAGCTTAGTTGGTTTCGCAGGGGCCGGGGAGCTGTTTTTT,CASSLVGFAGAGELFF
TRBJ2-1,TRBV5-1,.,.,TGCGCCAGCAGCTTGGGGGGCAGGGGAGGGAGTGAGCAGTTCTTC,CASSLGGRGGSEQFF